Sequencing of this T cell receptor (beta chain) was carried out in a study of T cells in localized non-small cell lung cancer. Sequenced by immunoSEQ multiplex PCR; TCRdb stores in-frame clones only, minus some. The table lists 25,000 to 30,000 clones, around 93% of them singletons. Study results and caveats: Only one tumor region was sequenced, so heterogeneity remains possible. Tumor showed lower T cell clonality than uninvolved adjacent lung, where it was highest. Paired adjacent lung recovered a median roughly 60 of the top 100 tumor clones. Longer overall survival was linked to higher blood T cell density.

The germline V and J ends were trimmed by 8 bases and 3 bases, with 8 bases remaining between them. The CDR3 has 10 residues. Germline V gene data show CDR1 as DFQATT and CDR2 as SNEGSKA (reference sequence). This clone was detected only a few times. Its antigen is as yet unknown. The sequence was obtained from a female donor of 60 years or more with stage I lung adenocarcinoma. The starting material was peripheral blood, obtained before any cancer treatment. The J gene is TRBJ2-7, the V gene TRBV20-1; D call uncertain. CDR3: CSPLVYEQYF. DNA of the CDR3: TGCAGTCCCCTCGTCTACGAGCAGTACTTC.